The clone carrying this T cell receptor (beta chain) was observed a few times. The sample comes from a study of OX40 agonist ivuxolimab in advanced cancers. Across the whole study: At doses from 0.01 to 10 mg/kg, patients were given intravenous ivuxolimab every 2 weeks.

The protocol was immunoSEQ multiplex PCR, while the TCRdb copy is restricted to in-frame clones and leaves out a portion. Altogether about 76,000 clones are present, approximately 80% being singletons, with the ten largest covering more than 1.5%. Trimming removed 1 base at V and 6 bases at J, with 19 bases between. This CDR3 has 16 residues. CDR1 and CDR2 (germline): KGHSH, LQKENI. The rearrangement links TRBV18 to TRBJ2-7; D is perhaps TRBD1 or TRBD2 (5 bases each). The sample was CD4+ or CD8+ T cells sorted from blood, taken in a trial of the OX40 agonist ivuxolimab. The sequence derives from an adult with an advanced solid tumor such as melanoma, head and neck, liver or kidney cancer. Written as DNA, the CDR3 is TGTGCCAGCTCACCACGGACGACAGCGGTCGATGTCGAGCAGTACTTC. This translates into CASSPRTTAVDVEQYF.